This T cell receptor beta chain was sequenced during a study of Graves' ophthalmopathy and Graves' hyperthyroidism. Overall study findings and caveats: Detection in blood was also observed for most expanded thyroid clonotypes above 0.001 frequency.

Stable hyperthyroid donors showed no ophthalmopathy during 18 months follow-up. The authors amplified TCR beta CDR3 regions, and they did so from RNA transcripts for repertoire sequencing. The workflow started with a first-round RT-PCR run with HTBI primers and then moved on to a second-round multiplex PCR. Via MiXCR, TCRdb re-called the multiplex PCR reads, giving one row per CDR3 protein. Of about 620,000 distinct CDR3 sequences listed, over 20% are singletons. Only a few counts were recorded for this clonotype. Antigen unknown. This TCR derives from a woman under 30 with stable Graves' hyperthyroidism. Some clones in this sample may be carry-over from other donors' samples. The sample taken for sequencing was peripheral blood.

The CDR3, as DNA: TGTGCCAGCAGTTTCGGTACAGGGACTCGGGGTCTCTACGAGCAGTACTTC. It is translated as CASSFGTGTRGLYEQYF. V and J are TRBV12-3 or TRBV12-4 and TRBJ2-7; D assignment may be TRBD1 or TRBD2 (6 bases each). The V end was cut by 3 bases, the J end by 3 bases, with 21 bases between. The length of the CDR3 is 17 residues.